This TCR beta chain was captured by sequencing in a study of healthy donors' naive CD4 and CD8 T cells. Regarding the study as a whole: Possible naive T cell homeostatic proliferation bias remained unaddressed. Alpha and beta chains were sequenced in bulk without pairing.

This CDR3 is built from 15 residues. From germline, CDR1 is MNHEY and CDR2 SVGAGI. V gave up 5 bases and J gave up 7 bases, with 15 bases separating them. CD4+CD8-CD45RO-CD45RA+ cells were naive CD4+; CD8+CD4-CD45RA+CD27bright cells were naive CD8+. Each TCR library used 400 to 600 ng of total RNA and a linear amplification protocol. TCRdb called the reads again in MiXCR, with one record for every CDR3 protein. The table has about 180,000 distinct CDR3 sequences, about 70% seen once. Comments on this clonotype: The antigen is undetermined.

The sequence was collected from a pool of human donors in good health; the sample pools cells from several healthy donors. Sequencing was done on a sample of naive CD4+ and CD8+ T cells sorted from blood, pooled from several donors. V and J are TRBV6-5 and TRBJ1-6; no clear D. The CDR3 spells CASSGQRLTNSPLHF. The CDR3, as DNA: TGTGCCAGCAGTGGGCAGAGACTTACCAATTCACCCCTCCACTTT.